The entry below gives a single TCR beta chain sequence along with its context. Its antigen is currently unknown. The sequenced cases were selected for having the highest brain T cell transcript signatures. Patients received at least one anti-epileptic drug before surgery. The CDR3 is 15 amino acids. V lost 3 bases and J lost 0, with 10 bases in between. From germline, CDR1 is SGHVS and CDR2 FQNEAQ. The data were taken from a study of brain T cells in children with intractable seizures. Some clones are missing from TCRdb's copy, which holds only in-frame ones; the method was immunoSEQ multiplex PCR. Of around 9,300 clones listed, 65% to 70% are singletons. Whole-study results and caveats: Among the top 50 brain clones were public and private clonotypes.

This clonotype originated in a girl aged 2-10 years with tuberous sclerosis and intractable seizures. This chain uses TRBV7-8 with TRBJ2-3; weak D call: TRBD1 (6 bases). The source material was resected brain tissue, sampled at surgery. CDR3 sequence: CASSLDSYSTDTQYF. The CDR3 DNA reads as TGTGCCAGCAGCTTGGACAGTTACAGCACAGATACGCAGTATTTT.